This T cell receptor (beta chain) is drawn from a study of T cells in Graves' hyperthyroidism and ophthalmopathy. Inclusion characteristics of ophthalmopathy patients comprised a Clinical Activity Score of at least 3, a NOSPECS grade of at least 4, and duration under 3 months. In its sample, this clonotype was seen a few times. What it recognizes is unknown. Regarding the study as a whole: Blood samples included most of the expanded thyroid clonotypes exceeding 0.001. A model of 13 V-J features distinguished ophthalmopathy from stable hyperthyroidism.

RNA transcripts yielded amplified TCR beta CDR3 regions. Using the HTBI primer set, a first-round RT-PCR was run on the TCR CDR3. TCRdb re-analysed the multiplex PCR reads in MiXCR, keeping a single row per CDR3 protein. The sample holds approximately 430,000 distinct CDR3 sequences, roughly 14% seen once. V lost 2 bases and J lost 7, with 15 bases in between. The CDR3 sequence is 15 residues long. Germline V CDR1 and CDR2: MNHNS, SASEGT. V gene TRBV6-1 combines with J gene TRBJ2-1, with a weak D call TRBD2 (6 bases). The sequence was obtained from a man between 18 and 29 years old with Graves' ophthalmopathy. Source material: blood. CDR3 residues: CASSELFSGLNEQFF. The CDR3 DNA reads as TGTGCCAGCAGTGAACTCTTCAGCGGGCTTAATGAGCAGTTCTTC.